The clone carrying this TCR beta chain was seen more than once but under ten times. Its antigen is not known. The sample belongs to a study of beta chain features in type 1 diabetes. Study-wide results and limits: Relative to healthy donors, patients appeared to have naive, central memory and Treg TCRB repertoires that were more similar. Patients and controls would share equally any PCR tilt toward shorter templates. The question of HLA type influencing TCRB rearrangement was one that remained unresolved here. VDJ junctions from patients with type 1 diabetes contained fewer insertions and more deletions.

V was pared by 6 bases and J by 3 bases, with 1 base of the junction left unmatched. CDR1 and CDR2 from the germline V gene are ENHRY and SYGVKD. The CDR3 is 12 amino acids. The whole isolated RNA underwent reverse transcription, so sequencing captured expressed TCRB transcripts. Sequencing was performed with immunoSEQ multiplex PCR; in TCRdb, only in-frame clones are kept and a portion is missing. This repertoire shows fewer than 900,000 clones, 15% to 20% found once; its top ten account for around 0.02%. This clonotype was sampled from a woman aged 18-35 years in good health. The chain has TRBV10-3 and TRBJ2-7; TRBD1 aligns across 8 bases. Material for sequencing was naive CD4+ T cells from blood. This chain's CDR3 is CAISTGGYEQYF. CDR3 nucleotide sequence: TGTGCCATCAGCACAGGGGGCTACGAGCAGTACTTC.